The rows below give T cell receptor beta chains drawn from one sample of a study of OX40 agonist ivuxolimab in advanced cancers. The data were produced by immunoSEQ multiplex PCR, yet TCRdb's version contains in-frame clones alone and is incomplete. The sample contains 50,000 to 75,000 clones, just under 85% of which appear only once. The source was CD4+ or CD8+ T cells sorted from blood, collected in a trial of the OX40 agonist ivuxolimab. The source of these receptors is an adult with an advanced solid tumor such as melanoma, head and neck, liver or kidney cancer. CDR3s include the opening cysteine and the closing phenylalanine or tryptophan. D genes are given only for firm matches. Clone sizes are given selectively: once, few, many, or a class where the clone is expanded.

abundance	v_gene	d_gene	j_gene	CDR3nt	CDR3aa
.	TRBV29-1	TRBD2	TRBJ2-5	TGCAGCGGGGGGTTAGCGGGGTCAGAGACCCAGTACTTC	CSGGLAGSETQYF
few	TRBV7-2	TRBD1	TRBJ2-7	TGTGCCAGCAGCCCCGACAGGGGAGACTACGAGCAGTACTTC	CASSPDRGDYEQYF
.	TRBV27	.	TRBJ2-2	TGTGCCAGCAGTCCTCTTGGGGGCGGGAGTGGCCCCGGGGAGCTGTTTTTT	CASSPLGGGSGPGELFF
few	TRBV7-2	TRBD1	TRBJ2-1	TGTGCCAGCAGCACCGGGACAGGGGGTTACAATGAGCAGTTCTTC	CASSTGTGGYNEQFF
.	TRBV9	.	TRBJ1-6	TGTGCCAGCAGCGTAGCAGTCTCCGCGAATAATTCACCCCTCCACTTT	CASSVAVSANNSPLHF
.	TRBV7-2	TRBD1	TRBJ1-2	TGTGCCAGCAGCCGGGACAGAACTAACTATGGCTACACCTTC	CASSRDRTNYGYTF
.	TRBV9	TRBD2	TRBJ2-3	TGTGCCAGCAGCGTAGGAGCTAGCGGGGGGTCAGATACGCAGTATTTT	CASSVGASGGSDTQYF
once	TRBV7-9	TRBD1	TRBJ2-7	TGTGCCAGCAGCCCGGACAGGGGTTACGAGCAGTACTTC	CASSPDRGYEQYF
.	TRBV28	.	TRBJ2-7	TGTGCTACAAACACTAGGGGGGAAGGGGCCTACGAGCAGTACTTC	CATNTRGEGAYEQYF
.	TRBV28	.	TRBJ2-5	TGTGCCAGCAGTTCCGCTGCCCAGAGGCAGTACTTC	CASSSAAQRQYF
.	TRBV27	TRBD1	TRBJ2-5	TGTGCCAGCAGTTCCGGGACAGGGGGCGCCGAGACCCAGTACTTC	CASSSGTGGAETQYF
.	TRBV7-2	.	TRBJ2-5	TGTGCCAGCAGCGCGGAGCAGCAGACCCAGTACTTC	CASSAEQQTQYF
.	TRBV10-3	.	TRBJ1-6	TGTGCCATCAGTGTCGCCGGGGATAATTCACCCCTCCACTTT	CAISVAGDNSPLHF
.	TRBV7-3	TRBD2	TRBJ2-2	TGTGCCAGCAGCAATTATACACTAGCGGGGGGTGCTCGAGGCACCGGGGAGCTGTTTTTT	CASSNYTLAGGARGTGELFF